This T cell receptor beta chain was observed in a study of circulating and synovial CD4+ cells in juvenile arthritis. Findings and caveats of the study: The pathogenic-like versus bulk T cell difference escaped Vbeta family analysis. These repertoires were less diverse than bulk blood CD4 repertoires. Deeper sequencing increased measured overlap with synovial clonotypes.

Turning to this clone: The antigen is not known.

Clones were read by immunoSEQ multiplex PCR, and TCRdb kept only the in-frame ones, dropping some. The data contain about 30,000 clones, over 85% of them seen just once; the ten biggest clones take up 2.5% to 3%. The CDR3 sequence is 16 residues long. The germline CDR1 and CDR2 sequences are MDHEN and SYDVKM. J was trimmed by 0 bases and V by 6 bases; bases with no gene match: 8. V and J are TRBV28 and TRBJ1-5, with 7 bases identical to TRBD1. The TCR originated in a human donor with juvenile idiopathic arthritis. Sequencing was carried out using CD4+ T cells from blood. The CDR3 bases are TGTGCCAGCAGCCCGGGACAGTCGTATAGCAATCAGCCCCAGCATTTT. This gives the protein CASSPGQSYSNQPQHF.